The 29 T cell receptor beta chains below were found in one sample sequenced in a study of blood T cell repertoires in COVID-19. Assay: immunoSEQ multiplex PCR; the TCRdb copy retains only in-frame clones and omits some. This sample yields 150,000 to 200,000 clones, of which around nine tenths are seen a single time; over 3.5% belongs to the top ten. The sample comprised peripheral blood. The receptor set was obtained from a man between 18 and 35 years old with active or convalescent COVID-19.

The CDR3 sequence: CATSPGGHIQYF. CDR3 in DNA: TGTGCCACCTCCCCAGGGGGACACATTCAGTACTTC. V gene TRBV24-1 combines with J gene TRBJ2-4; TRBD1 agrees at 7 bases. Trimming cost V 9 bases and J 8 bases; bases outside gene matches: 6. Germline assignment: CDR1 KGHDR and CDR2 SFDVKD. The CDR3 runs to 12 residues.

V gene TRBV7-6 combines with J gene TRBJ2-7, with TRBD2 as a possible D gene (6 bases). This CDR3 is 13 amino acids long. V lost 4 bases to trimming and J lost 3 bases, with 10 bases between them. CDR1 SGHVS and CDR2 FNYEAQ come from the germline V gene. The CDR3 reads CASSSTRGYEQYF. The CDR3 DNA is TGTGCCAGCAGCTCGACTAGGGGCTACGAGCAGTACTTC.

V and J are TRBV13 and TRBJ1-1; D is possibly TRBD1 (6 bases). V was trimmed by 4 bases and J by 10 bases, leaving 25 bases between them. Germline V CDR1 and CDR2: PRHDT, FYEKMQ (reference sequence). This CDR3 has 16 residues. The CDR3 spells CASSSSFGTEIGGAFF. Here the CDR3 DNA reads TGTGCCAGCAGCTCTTCGTTCGGGACGGAGATAGGGGGAGCTTTCTTT.

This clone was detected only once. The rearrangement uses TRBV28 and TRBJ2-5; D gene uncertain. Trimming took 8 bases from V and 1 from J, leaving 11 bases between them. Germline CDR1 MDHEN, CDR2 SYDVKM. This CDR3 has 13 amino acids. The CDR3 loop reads CASERLSQETQYF. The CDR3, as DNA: TGTGCCAGCGAGAGGCTGAGCCAAGAGACCCAGTACTTC.

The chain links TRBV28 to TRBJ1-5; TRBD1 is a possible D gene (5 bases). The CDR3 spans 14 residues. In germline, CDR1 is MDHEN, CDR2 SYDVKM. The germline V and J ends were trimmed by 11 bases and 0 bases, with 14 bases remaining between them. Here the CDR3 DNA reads TGTGCCGCAACCTTGGGGGGTAGCAATCAGCCCCAGCATTTT. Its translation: CAATLGGSNQPQHF.

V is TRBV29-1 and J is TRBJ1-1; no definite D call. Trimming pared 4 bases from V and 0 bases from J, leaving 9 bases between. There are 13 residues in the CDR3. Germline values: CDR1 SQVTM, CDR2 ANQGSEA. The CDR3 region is CSVGQVVNTEAFF. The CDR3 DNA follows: TGCAGCGTTGGACAAGTTGTGAACACTGAAGCTTTCTTT.

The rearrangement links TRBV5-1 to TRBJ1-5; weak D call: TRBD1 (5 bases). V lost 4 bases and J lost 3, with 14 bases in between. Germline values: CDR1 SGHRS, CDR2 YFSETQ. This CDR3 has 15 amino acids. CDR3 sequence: CASSRDGSLNQPQHF. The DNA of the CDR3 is TGCGCCAGCAGCCGGGACGGGAGCCTCAATCAGCCCCAGCATTTT. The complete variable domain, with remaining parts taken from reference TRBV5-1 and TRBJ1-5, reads KAGVTQTPRYLIKTRGQQVTLSCSPISGHRSVSWYQQTPGQGLQFLFEYFSETQRNKGNFPGRFSGRQFSNSRSEMNVSTLELGDSALYLCASSRDGSLNQPQHFGDGTRLSIL.

The CDR3 spells CASSIPLPLYEQYV. CDR3 in DNA: TGTGCCAGTAGTATCCCCCTTCCCCTCTACGAGCAGTACGTC. The chain uses TRBV19 and TRBJ2-7; D not certain. CDR3 length equals 14 residues. From germline, CDR1 is LNHDA and CDR2 SQIVND (reference sequence). V gave up 3 bases and J gave up 3 bases, with 12 bases separating them.

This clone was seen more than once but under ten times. The CDR3 region has the DNA TGCGCCAGCAGCAACCCCGGGACACTGATGAACACTGAAGCTTTCTTT. Amino acids: CASSNPGTLMNTEAFF. The V gene is TRBV5-1, the J gene TRBJ1-1; TRBD1 might be the D (6 bases). Deletions cut 4 bases from V and 0 bases from J, with 16 bases between. Germline lookup yields CDR1 SGHRS and CDR2 YFSETQ. The CDR3 spans 16 residues.

CDR3 sequence (DNA): TGTGCCAGCTCACAAGACAGTCCGAACACCGGGGAGCTGTTTTTT. Its translation is CASSQDSPNTGELFF. The J gene is TRBJ2-2, the V gene TRBV18, with a weak D call TRBD1 (5 bases). Germline lookup yields CDR1 KGHSH and CDR2 LQKENI. The V end was cut by 4 bases, the J end by 0 bases, with 9 bases between. The CDR3 spans 15 residues.

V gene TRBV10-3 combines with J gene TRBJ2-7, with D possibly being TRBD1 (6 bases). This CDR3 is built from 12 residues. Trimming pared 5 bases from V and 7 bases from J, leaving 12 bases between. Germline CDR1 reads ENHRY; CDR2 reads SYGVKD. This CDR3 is CAISRNREEQYF. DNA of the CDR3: TGTGCCATCAGTAGAAACAGGGAGGAGCAGTACTTC.

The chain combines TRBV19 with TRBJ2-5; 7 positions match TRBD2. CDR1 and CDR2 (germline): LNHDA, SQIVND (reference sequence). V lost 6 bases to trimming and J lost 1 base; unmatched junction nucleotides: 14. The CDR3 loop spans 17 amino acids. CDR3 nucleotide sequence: TGTGCCAGTAGCACGGGACCGGGACTAACCTCCCAAGAGACCCAGTACTTC. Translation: CASSTGPGLTSQETQYF.

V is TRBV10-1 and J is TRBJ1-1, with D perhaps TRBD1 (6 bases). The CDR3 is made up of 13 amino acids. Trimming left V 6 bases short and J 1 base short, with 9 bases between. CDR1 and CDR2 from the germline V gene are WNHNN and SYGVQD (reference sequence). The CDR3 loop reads CASSQQGNTEAFF. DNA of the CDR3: TGCGCCAGCAGCCAACAGGGGAACACTGAAGCTTTCTTT.

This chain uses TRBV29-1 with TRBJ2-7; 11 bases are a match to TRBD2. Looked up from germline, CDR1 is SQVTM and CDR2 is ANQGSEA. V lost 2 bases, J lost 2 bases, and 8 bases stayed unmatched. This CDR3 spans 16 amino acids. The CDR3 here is CSVEIRLAGLAYEQYF. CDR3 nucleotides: TGCAGCGTTGAAATCCGACTAGCGGGGCTTGCCTACGAGCAGTACTTC.

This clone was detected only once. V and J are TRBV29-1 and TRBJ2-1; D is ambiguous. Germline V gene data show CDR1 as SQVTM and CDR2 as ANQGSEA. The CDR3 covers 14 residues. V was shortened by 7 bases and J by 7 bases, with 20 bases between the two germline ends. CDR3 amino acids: CSAADFSPWNEQFF. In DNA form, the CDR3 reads TGCAGCGCCGCGGATTTTTCGCCGTGGAATGAGCAGTTCTTC.

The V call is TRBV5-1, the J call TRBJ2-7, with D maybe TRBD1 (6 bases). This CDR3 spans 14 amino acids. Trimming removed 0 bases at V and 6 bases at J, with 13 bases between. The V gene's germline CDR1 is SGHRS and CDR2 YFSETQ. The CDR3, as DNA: TGCGCCAGCAGCTTGGATGGTTCCAGGGGCGAGCAGTACTTC. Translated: CASSLDGSRGEQYF.

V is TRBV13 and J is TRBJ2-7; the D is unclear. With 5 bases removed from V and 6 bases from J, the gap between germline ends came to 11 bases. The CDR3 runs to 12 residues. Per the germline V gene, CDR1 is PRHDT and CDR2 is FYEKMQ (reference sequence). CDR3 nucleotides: TGTGCCAGCAGCCTTCACTCACGCGAGCAGTACGTC. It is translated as CASSLHSREQYV.

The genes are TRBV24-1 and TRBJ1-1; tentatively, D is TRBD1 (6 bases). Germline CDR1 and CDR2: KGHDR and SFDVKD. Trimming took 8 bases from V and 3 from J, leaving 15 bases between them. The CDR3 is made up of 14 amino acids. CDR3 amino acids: CATTIKPGDTEAFF. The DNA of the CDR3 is TGTGCCACCACGATTAAACCAGGGGACACTGAAGCTTTCTTT.

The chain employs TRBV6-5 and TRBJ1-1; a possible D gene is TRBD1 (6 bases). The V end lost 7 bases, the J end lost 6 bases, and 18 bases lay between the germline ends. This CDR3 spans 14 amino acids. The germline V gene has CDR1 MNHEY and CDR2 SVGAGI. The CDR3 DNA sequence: TGTGCCAGCATCCCGGACAGTAGAGGCTCTGAAGCTTTCTTT. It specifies CASIPDSRGSEAFF.

Written as DNA, the CDR3 is TGTGCCAGCAGCCCCCCCCCGGGGAGGGCCAACGTCCTGACTTTC. Its translation: CASSPPPGRANVLTF. The rearrangement uses TRBV5-5 and TRBJ2-6, with a possible D match to TRBD2 (5 bases). This CDR3 region has 15 residues. V gave up 4 bases and J gave up 5 bases, with 13 bases separating them. Germline CDR1 is SGHKS and CDR2 is YYEKEE (reference sequence). The full variable domain, its missing parts supplied by reference TRBV5-5 and TRBJ2-6, is DAGVTQSPTHLIKTRGQQVTLRCSPISGHKSVSWYQQVLGQGPQFIFQYYEKEERGRGNFPDRFSARQFPNYSSELNVNALLLGDSALYLCASSPPPGRANVLTFGAGSRLTVL.

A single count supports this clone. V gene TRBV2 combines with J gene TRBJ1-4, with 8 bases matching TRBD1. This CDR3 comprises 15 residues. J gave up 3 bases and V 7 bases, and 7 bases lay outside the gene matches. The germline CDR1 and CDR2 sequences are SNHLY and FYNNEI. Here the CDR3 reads CASNGGRGPNEKLFF. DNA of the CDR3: TGTGCCAGCAATGGGGGCAGGGGGCCTAATGAAAAACTGTTTTTT.

CDR3 nucleotides: TGCGCCAGCAGCCAAGTGCGGGATAGCAATCAGCCCCAGCATTTT. It yields the protein CASSQVRDSNQPQHF. The chain couples TRBV4-1 to TRBJ1-5; no definite D call. The germline V gene has CDR1 MGHRA and CDR2 YSYEKL. This CDR3 region has 15 residues. The V and J ends lost 1 base and 0 bases respectively, with 7 bases between them.

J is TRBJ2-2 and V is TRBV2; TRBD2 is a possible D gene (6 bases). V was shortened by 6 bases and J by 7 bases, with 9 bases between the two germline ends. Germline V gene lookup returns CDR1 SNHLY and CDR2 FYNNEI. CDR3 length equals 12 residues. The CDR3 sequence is CASRGGVGELFF. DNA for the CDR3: TGTGCCAGCAGGGGAGGAGTCGGGGAGCTGTTTTTT.

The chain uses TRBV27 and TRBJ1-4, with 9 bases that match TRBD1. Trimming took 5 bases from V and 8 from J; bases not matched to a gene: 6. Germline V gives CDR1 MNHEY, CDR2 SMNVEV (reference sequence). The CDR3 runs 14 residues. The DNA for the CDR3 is TGTGCCAGCAGTACGGGGACAGGGAGAGAAAAACTGTTTTTT. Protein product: CASSTGTGREKLFF. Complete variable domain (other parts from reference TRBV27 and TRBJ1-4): EAQVTQNPRYLITVTGKKLTVTCSQNMNHEYMSWYRQDPGLGLRQIYYSMNVEVTDKGDVPEGYKVSRKEKRNFPLILESPSPNQTSLYFCASSTGTGREKLFFGSGTQLSVL.

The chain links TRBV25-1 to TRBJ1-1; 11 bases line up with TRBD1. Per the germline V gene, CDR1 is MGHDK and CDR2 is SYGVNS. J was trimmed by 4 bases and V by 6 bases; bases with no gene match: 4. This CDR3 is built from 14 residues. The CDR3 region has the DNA TGTGCCAGCAGGACGGGACAGGGGGTCACTGAAGCTTTCTTT. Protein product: CASRTGQGVTEAFF.

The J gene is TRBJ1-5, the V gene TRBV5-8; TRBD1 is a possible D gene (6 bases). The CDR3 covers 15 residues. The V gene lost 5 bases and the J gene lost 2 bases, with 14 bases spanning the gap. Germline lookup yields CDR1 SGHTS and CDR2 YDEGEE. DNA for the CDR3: TGTGCCAGCAGTACCACAGGGTATGGCAATCAGCCCCAGCATTTT. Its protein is CASSTTGYGNQPQHF.

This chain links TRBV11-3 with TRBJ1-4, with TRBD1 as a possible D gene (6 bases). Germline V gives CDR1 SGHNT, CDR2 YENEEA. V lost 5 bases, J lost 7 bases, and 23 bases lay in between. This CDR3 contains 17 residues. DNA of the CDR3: TGTGCCAGCAGCCCTACCGTTGGTAGGGGGATACCTGAAAAACTGTTTTTT. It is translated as CASSPTVGRGIPEKLFF. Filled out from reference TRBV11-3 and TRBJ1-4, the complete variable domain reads EAGVVQSPRYKIIEKKQPVAFWCNPISGHNTLYWYLQNLGQGPELLIRYENEEAVDDSQLPKDRFSAERLKGVDSTLKIQPAELGDSAVYLCASSPTVGRGIPEKLFFGSGTQLSVL.

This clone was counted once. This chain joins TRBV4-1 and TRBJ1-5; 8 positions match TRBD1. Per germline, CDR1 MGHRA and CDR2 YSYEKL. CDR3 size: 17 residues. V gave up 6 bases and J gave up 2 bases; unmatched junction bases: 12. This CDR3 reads CASREKTGGEGNQPQHF. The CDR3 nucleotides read TGCGCCAGCAGGGAAAAAACAGGGGGGGAAGGCAATCAGCCCCAGCATTTT.

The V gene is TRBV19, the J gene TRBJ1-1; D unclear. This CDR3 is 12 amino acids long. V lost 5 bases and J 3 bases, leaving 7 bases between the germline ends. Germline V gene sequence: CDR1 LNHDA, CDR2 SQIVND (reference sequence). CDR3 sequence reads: CASSPRDTEAFF. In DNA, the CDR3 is TGTGCCAGTAGTCCCCGCGACACTGAAGCTTTCTTT.